This T cell receptor (beta chain) was found in a study of glioma-infiltrating T cells after dendritic cell vaccination. About the study: At biweekly intervals, patients got three intradermal dendritic cell vaccine injections.

Some clones are missing from TCRdb's copy, which holds only in-frame ones; the method was immunoSEQ multiplex PCR. The table lists more than 75,000 clones, roughly 87% of them singletons, with 6.8% in the top ten. Study-level results: Only a small number of patients had complete blood and tumor samples.

CDR3 length: 13 residues. Germline V lookup: CDR1 LNHNV, CDR2 YYDKDF (reference sequence). V trimming: 3 bases; J trimming: 4 bases; junction bases outside the gene matches: 2. Time point: after dendritic cell vaccination, including at tumor progression/relapse. As to this clone: Its matching antigen is unknown.

The rearrangement joins TRBV15 to TRBJ1-2; 7 nucleotides agree with TRBD1. The specimen comprised blood, sampled after dendritic cell vaccination. The clonotype originates from a human donor with glioblastoma. CDR3 in amino acids: CATSSSGGYGYTF. DNA of the CDR3: TGTGCCACCAGCAGTTCAGGGGGCTATGGCTACACCTTC.